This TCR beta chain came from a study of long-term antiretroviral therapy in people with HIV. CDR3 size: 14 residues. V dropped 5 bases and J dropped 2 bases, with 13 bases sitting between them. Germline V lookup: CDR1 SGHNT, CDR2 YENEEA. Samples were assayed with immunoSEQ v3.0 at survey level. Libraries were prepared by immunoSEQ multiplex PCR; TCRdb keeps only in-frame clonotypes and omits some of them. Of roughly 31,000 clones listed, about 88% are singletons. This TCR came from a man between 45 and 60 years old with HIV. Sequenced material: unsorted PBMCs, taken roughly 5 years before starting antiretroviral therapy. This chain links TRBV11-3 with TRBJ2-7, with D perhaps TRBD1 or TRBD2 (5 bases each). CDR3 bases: TGTGCCAGCAGCCTGGGGACGGAGACCTACGAGCAGTACTTC. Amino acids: CASSLGTETYEQYF.